Shown below are 10 T cell receptor beta chains from a single sample sequenced in a study of blood T cells in healthy people across ages (dated by TCRdb to 2014 to 2015). The library came from 5' RACE. Instrument used: Illumina HiSeq 2500. A second roughly 6 to 11 cycle PCR used a sample-barcoded 5' primer and a J-beta primer mix. Using fastp trimming at Q25 and MiXCR clonotype assembly, TCRdb reanalyzed the public sequencing data and kept in-frame beta chains. Rows with one shared CDR3 protein collapse into an entry with the most common genes and DNA. A total of 800,000 or so distinct CDR3 sequences appear in this sample, around 50% of them only once. Clones ranked in the top ten supply 15% to 20% of the sample. Sequences were obtained from blood. These receptors were taken from an elderly man in good health.

The chain links TRBV7-9 to TRBJ2-3; maybe TRBD2 (6 bases). The V and J ends lost 1 base and 2 bases respectively, with 10 bases between them. The CDR3 contains 15 residues. The germline V gene has CDR1 SEHNR and CDR2 FQNEAQ (reference sequence). This chain's CDR3 is CASSLDAGFTDTQYF. The DNA of the CDR3 is TGTGCCAGCAGCTTAGACGCGGGGTTCACAGATACGCAGTATTTT.

The rearrangement joins TRBV29-1 to TRBJ2-7, with D possibly TRBD2 on 5 matching bases. The V and J ends lost 2 bases and 2 bases respectively, with 16 bases between them. Germline V gene lookup returns CDR1 SQVTM and CDR2 ANQGSEA. The CDR3 consists of 15 residues. In DNA, the CDR3 is TGCAGCGTTGAACTTGGCGAGGGTACAGCCTACGAGCAGTACTTC. This translates into CSVELGEGTAYEQYF.

The chain uses TRBV6-6 and TRBJ1-5; unclear D gene. V was cut by 2 bases and J by 7 bases, with 9 bases left in between. The V gene's germline CDR1 is MNHNY and CDR2 SVGAGI (reference sequence). CDR3 length: 13 amino acids. CDR3 sequence reads: CASSYSNGQPQHF. DNA of the CDR3: TGTGCCAGCAGTTACAGTAACGGCCAGCCCCAGCATTTT.

CDR3 protein: CASRHGLAAQETQYF. CDR3 in DNA: TGTGCCAGCAGACACGGACTAGCGGCGCAAGAGACCCAGTACTTC. The gene calls are TRBV3-1 and TRBJ2-5; 10 bases match TRBD2. The CDR3 spans 15 residues. CDR1 LGHDT and CDR2 YNNKEL come from the germline V gene (reference sequence). Trimming took 6 bases from V and 2 from J; bases not matched to a gene: 6.

The chain couples TRBV5-1 to TRBJ1-1; 9 bases fit TRBD1. V lost 4 bases to trimming and J lost 1 base; unmatched junction nucleotides: 11. CDR1 is SGHRS and CDR2 is YFSETQ in the germline V gene. There are 17 residues in the CDR3. CDR3 sequence: CASSLTGGSRRNTEAFF. The CDR3 DNA sequence: TGCGCCAGCAGCCTGACAGGGGGATCGAGAAGGAACACTGAAGCTTTCTTT.

Worth noting for this clonotype: The junction differs from germline at one of its ends, possibly a read error. The chain couples TRBV27 to TRBJ2-7, with TRBD2 identical over 7 bases. Germline CDR1 is MNHEY and CDR2 is SMNVEV (reference sequence). The CDR3 runs 15 residues. This CDR3 reads CACSSRFGGSHEQYF. CDR3 sequence (DNA): TGTGCCTGCAGTTCCCGGTTCGGGGGGTCCCACGAGCAGTACTTC.

The table lists this clonotype with a few counts. The chain carries TRBV20-1 and TRBJ2-7, with 10 bases lining up with TRBD1. V lost 0 bases, J lost 3 bases, and 11 bases stayed unmatched. The CDR3 is 17 amino acids. From germline, CDR1 is DFQATT and CDR2 SNEGSKA (reference sequence). This CDR3 is CSARDQFGTGEVYEQYF. In DNA, the CDR3 is TGCAGTGCTAGAGATCAGTTTGGGACAGGGGAGGTCTACGAGCAGTACTTC.

This clonotype was seen a few times. The chain has TRBV12-3 or TRBV12-4 and TRBJ2-7; no reliable D call. The CDR3 consists of 12 residues. V lost 1 base and J 6 bases, leaving 7 bases between the germline ends. The CDR3 protein is CASSLEPGEQYF. CDR3 DNA: TGTGCCAGCAGTTTAGAACCCGGCGAGCAGTACTTC.

The chain joins TRBV28 to TRBJ1-2; D remains unclear. Trimming shortened V by 6 bases and J by 4 bases, and 18 bases separated the two germline ends. The CDR3 has 15 amino acids. Germline lookup yields CDR1 MDHEN and CDR2 SYDVKM. The chain's CDR3 is CASRPITGRIYGYTF. The CDR3 DNA reads as TGTGCCAGCAGGCCTATAACCGGACGGATCTATGGCTACACCTTC.

The table lists this clonotype with a few counts. The chain couples TRBV5-1 to TRBJ2-5, with D unclear. Between the trimmed V and J ends, which lost 4 bases and 5 bases, there was a span of 12 bases. The V gene's germline CDR1 is SGHRS and CDR2 YFSETQ. The CDR3 totals 13 residues. CDR3 DNA sequence: TGCGCCAGCAGCCTTCTAAAGCCGGAGACCCAGTACTTC. It translates to CASSLLKPETQYF.